Included here is one TCR beta chain sequence, with context. This specimen belongs to a study of blood T cell repertoires in COVID-19. Study overall: Italy, Spain and the United States were the sources of the convalescent and acute COVID-19 samples. The cDNA or gDNA used as material had been derived from T cells, B-cell-depleted T cells, or PBMCs.

The Seattle patients, enrolled during active infection, were followed longitudinally. The CDR3 covers 15 residues. The germline CDR1 and CDR2 sequences are LNHDA and SQIVND (reference sequence). V dropped 9 bases and J dropped 1; count of bases not matched to a gene: 6. In the source study's methods: Counts of nucleated cells, estimated from reference gene primer amplification, were obtained. Here immunoSEQ multiplex PCR was the method, and the copy in TCRdb shows in-frame clones only, minus some. V and J calls and clone size come straight from that table; D and trimming were deduced from the DNA. This sample carries around 77,000 clones, roughly four fifths of them seen once, and the ten largest clones take approximately 7%.

The gene calls are TRBV19 and TRBJ1-6; 7 bases agree with TRBD1. Specimen: peripheral blood. This clonotype originated in a man aged 25-45 years with COVID-19, enrolled during active disease. CDR3 amino acids: CASRQGGSYNSPLHF. CDR3 DNA sequence: TGTGCCAGCCGACAGGGTGGGTCCTATAATTCACCCCTCCACTTT.